A selection of T cell receptor beta chains follows, all from one sample in a study of T cells in Graves' hyperthyroidism and ophthalmopathy. TCRdb reanalysed the multiplex PCR reads using MiXCR and keeps one entry per CDR3 protein. This sample carries 250,000 to 350,000 distinct CDR3 sequences, roughly 20% of them seen once, and the ten largest clones take roughly 60%. The material sequenced was blood. The source of these receptors is a man aged 30 to 39 with Graves' ophthalmopathy. Both conserved end residues are part of each CDR3. The D gene is left open where the match is weak.

j_call: TRBJ2-7; d_call: NA; v_call: TRBV7-6; cdr3_aa: CASSDGGYEQYF
j_call: TRBJ1-1; d_call: TRBD1; v_call: TRBV20-1; cdr3_aa: CSAGQGGLEAFF
j_call: TRBJ2-1; d_call: NA; v_call: TRBV15; cdr3_aa: CATSRSLGWEQFF
j_call: TRBJ2-7; d_call: TRBD1; v_call: TRBV3-1; cdr3_aa: CASRNTGGEQYF
j_call: TRBJ2-5; d_call: NA; v_call: TRBV12-3/TRBV12-4; cdr3_aa: CASTPGAGQETQYF
j_call: TRBJ2-7; d_call: NA; v_call: TRBV7-3; cdr3_aa: CASSLSPSGGEQYF
j_call: TRBJ1-1; d_call: NA; v_call: TRBV28; cdr3_aa: CASSLGRKAFF
j_call: TRBJ1-1; d_call: NA; v_call: TRBV30; cdr3_aa: CAWSVSGSWTEAFF
j_call: TRBJ1-5; d_call: NA; v_call: TRBV11-2; cdr3_aa: CASSSQGGGQPQHF
j_call: TRBJ2-1; d_call: NA; v_call: TRBV3-1; cdr3_aa: CASSQGVLYYNEQFF
j_call: TRBJ1-1; d_call: NA; v_call: TRBV6-4; cdr3_aa: CASSDGGSGEAFF
j_call: TRBJ1-2; d_call: NA; v_call: TRBV11-3; cdr3_aa: CASSLRANYGYTF
j_call: TRBJ2-5; d_call: TRBD1; v_call: TRBV11-2; cdr3_aa: CASSFRDRVGETQYF
j_call: TRBJ1-4; d_call: NA; v_call: TRBV20-1; cdr3_aa: CSASQGGRIHEKLFF
j_call: TRBJ1-4; d_call: TRBD1; v_call: TRBV6-1; cdr3_aa: CASSLGQDEKLFF
j_call: TRBJ2-7; d_call: TRBD1; v_call: TRBV7-2; cdr3_aa: CASRLGTGSPEQYF
j_call: TRBJ2-7; d_call: NA; v_call: TRBV28; cdr3_aa: CASSPDYSSYEQYF
j_call: TRBJ2-6; d_call: NA; v_call: TRBV27; cdr3_aa: CASSLSRPVAVGANVLTF
j_call: TRBJ1-2; d_call: NA; v_call: TRBV2; cdr3_aa: CASSEAATNYGYTF
j_call: TRBJ2-1; d_call: NA; v_call: TRBV29-1; cdr3_aa: CGLSRVGHEQFF
j_call: TRBJ1-4; d_call: NA; v_call: TRBV20-1; cdr3_aa: CSAQVFGGYEKLFF
j_call: TRBJ2-7; d_call: NA; v_call: TRBV4-1; cdr3_aa: CASSQVASSYEQYF